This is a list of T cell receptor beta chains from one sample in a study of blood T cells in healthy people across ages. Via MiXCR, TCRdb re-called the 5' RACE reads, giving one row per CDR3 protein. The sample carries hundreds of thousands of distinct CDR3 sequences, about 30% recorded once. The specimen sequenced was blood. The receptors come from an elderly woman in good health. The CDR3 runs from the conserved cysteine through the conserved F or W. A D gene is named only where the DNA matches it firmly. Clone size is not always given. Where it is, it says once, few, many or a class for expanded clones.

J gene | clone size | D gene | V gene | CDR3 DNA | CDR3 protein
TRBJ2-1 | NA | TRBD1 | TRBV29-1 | TGCAGCGTTGCGACAGGGAGCTACAATGAGCAGTTCTTC | CSVATGSYNEQFF
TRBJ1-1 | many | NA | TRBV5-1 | TGCGCCAGCAGCTTGGCCTTTCCCACTGAAGCTTTCTTT | CASSLAFPTEAFF
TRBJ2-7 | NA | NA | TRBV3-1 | TGTGCCAGCAGCCAACTTCATGGTTTTGAGCAGTACTTC | CASSQLHGFEQYF
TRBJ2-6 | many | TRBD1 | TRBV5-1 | TGCGCCAGCAGCCACAGAACCGCACAGGGGGCGGGGTCTCCTGGGGCCAACGTCCTGACTTTC | CASSHRTAQGAGSPGANVLTF
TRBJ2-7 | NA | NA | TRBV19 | TGTGCCAGTAGTATAGGGCGGGATACCTACGAGCAGTACTTC | CASSIGRDTYEQYF
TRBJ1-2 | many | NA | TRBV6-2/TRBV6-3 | TGTGCCAGCAGCAACACTCCGGGACCATTTTTGGGCGGCTACACCTTC | CASSNTPGPFLGGYTF
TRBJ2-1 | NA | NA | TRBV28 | TGTGCCATTGCCGGGATCAATGAGCAGTTCTTC | CAIAGINEQFF
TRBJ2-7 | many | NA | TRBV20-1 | TGCAGTGCTAGTAGCCCTGGGAACTCCTACGAGCAGTACTTC | CSASSPGNSYEQYF
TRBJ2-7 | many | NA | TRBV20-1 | TGCAGCTCCTCTGGGCTTATGATCTCCTACGAGCAGTACTTC | CSSSGLMISYEQYF
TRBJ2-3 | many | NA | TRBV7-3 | TGTGCCAGCAGCTTAGCCTCGGTCCAAGATACGCAGTATTTT | CASSLASVQDTQYF
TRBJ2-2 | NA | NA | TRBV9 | TGTGCCAGCAGCGTCGGGACATATAACACCGGGGAGCTGTTTTTT | CASSVGTYNTGELFF
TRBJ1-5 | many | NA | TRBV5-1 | TGCGCCAGCAGCTTGGGGCTTAGCAATCACCCCCAGCATTTT | CASSLGLSNHPQHF
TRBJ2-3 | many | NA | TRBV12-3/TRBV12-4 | TGTGCCAGCAGAGCTGGGGAGACAGATACGCAGTATTTT | CASRAGETDTQYF
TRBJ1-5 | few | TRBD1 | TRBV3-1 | TGTGCCAGCAGCCAAGACGTGACAGGGGGCAATCAGCCCCAGCATTTT | CASSQDVTGGNQPQHF
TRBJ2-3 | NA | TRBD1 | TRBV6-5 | TGTGCAGGCAGTTACGGTCAGGGGGCTTCGACAGATACGCAGTATTTT | CAGSYGQGASTDTQYF
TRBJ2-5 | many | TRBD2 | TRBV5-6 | TGTGCCAGCAGCCGGGGACTAGCGGGGGGTGAGACCCAGTACTTC | CASSRGLAGGETQYF
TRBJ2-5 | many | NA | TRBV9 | TGTGCCAGCAGCGTAGTGGACGAGACCCAGTACTTC | CASSVVDETQYF
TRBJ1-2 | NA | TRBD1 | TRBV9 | TGTGCCAGCAGCCCTCGAGGACAGGTAGTTTCCGACTCGCGCTATGGCTACACCTTC | CASSPRGQVVSDSRYGYTF
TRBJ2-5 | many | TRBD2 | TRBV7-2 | TGTGCCAGCAGCTTAGGGCCGGGACTAGCGGGGGGTATGGAGACCCAGTACTTC | CASSLGPGLAGGMETQYF
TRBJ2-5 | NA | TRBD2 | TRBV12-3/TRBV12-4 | TGTGCCAGCAGTGGAATAGCGGGAGGAGAGACCCAGTACTTC | CASSGIAGGETQYF
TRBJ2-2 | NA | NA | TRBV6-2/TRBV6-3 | TGTGCCAGCAATAATCGTGGCTCGGTAAACGCCGGGGAGCTGTTTTTT | CASNNRGSVNAGELFF
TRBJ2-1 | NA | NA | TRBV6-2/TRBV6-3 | TGTGCCAGCAGTTACACTAAAACAGGGTACTACAATGAGCAGTTCTTC | CASSYTKTGYYNEQFF
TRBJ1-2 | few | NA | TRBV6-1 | TGTGCCAGCAGTTTCTATTTCAGGGGAGATGGCTACACCTTC | CASSFYFRGDGYTF
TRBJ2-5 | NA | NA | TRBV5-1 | TGCGCCAGCAGCTTCGGGGCCCAGTACTTC | CASSFGAQYF
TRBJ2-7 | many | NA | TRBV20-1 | TGCAGTGCTAGCCAAGGAGGACAGAAGTACTTC | CSASQGGQKYF
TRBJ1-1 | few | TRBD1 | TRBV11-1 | TGTGCCAGCAGCTCCGGGGACAGATCGAACACTGAAGCTTTCTTT | CASSSGDRSNTEAFF
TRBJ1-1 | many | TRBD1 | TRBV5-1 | TGCGCCAGCAGCTACGGGACAGCCAACACTGAAGCTTTCTTT | CASSYGTANTEAFF
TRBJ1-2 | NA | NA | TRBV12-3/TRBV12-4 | TGTGCCAGCAGGTCCCGGGACGGGGGACCCTATGGCTACACCTTC | CASRSRDGGPYGYTF
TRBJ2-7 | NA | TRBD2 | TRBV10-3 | TGTGCCATCAGTGTAGGGACTAGTAGCACCTACGAGCAGTACTTC | CAISVGTSSTYEQYF
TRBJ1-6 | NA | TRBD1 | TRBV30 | TGTGCCTGGAGTGTGGACAGGGGTTATTCACCCCTCCACTTT | CAWSVDRGYSPLHF
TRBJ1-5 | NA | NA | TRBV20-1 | TGCAGTGCTCAAGAGACTTCCGGGGTAGGGTTCGTGCCCCAGCATTTT | CSAQETSGVGFVPQHF
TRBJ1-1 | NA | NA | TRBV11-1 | TGTGCCAGCAGCCTTAAAGATTTGGCTGAAGCTTTCTTT | CASSLKDLAEAFF
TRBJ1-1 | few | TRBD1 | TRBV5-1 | TGCGCCAGCAGCTTGACAGGGGCCCTGAACACTGAAGCTTTCTTT | CASSLTGALNTEAFF
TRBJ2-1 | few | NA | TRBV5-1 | TGCGCCAGCAGCTTGGGGGGACTCCACAATGAGCAGTTCTTC | CASSLGGLHNEQFF
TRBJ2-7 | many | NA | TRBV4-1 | TGCGCCAGCACCCCGACGGCATCTTCCTACGAGCAGTACTTC | CASTPTASSYEQYF
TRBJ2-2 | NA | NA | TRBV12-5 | TGTGCTAGTGGGGGACGTACCGGGGAGCTGTTTTTT | CASGGRTGELFF
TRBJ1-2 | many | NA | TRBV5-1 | TGCGCCAGCAGCTTGGGCCAGGCGGACACCTTC | CASSLGQADTF
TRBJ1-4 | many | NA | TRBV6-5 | TGTGCCAGCGGCCACACCAGGACTAATGAAAAACTGTTTTTT | CASGHTRTNEKLFF
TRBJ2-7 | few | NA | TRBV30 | TGTGCCTGGAGTGTACTCGCGGTCAGGCCCTACGAGCAGTACTTC | CAWSVLAVRPYEQYF
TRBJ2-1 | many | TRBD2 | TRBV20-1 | TGCAGTGCTAGAATCTGGCGGGGGGGCAGGGTCAATGAGCAGTTCTTC | CSARIWRGGRVNEQFF
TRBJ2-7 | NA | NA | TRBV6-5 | TGTGCCAGCTCGGACACCCGGGGGGCCTACAATGAGCAGTACTTC | CASSDTRGAYNEQYF
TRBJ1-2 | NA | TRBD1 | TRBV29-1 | TGCAGCGTTGAATCGCGGGACAGGGGGGACAATGGCTACACCTTC | CSVESRDRGDNGYTF
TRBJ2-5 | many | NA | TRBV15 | TGTGCCACCAGCAGATCTATGTACCAAGAGACCCAGTACTTC | CATSRSMYQETQYF
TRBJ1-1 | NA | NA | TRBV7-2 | TGTGCCAGCAGCTTAACCCCTCGGATTACAGTTGAAGCTTTCTTT | CASSLTPRITVEAFF
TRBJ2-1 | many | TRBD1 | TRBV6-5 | TGTGCCAGCAGGCGTGTTCTCGGACAGGGCAACAATGAGCAGTTCTTC | CASRRVLGQGNNEQFF
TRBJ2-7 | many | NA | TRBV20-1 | TGCAGTGCACTGCGCAGTAGCTCCTACGAGCAGTACTTC | CSALRSSSYEQYF
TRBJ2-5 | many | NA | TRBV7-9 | TGTGCCAGCAGCTTAGTGTTGTCGGAACAAGAGACCCAGTACTTC | CASSLVLSEQETQYF
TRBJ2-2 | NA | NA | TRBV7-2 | TGTGCCAGCAGCTTAATGTGGTCGGTGGGCACCGGGGAGCTGTTTTTT | CASSLMWSVGTGELFF
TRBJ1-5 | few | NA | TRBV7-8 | TGTGCCAGCAGCTCTTCAGGAATCAATCAGCCCCAGCATTTT | CASSSSGINQPQHF
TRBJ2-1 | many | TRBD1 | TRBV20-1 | TGCAGTGCTAGGGGACAGGGGGCAGGGGAGCAGTTCTTC | CSARGQGAGEQFF
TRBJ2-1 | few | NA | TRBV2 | TGTGCCAGCAGTCCCGGGACAACTTCCTACAATGAGCAGTTCTTC | CASSPGTTSYNEQFF
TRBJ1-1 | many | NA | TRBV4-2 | TGTGCCAGCAGCCCTGGCAAGGGACAAGGGGGTTACGCTGAAGCTTTCTTT | CASSPGKGQGGYAEAFF
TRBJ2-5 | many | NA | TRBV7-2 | TGTGCCAGCAGCTTAGATGTGTCGGGGTTGTTGGAGACCCAGTACTTC | CASSLDVSGLLETQYF
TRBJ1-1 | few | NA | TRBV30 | TGTGCCTGGAGTAGGGATTTGAACACTGAAGCTTTCTTT | CAWSRDLNTEAFF
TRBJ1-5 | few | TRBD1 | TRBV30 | TGTGCCTGGAGTCTATCAGGGGGCCGGAATCAGCCCCAGCATTTT | CAWSLSGGRNQPQHF
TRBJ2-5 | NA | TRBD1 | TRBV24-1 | TGTGCCACCAGTGATTTACCCGGGACAGGGGGAAATGAGCAGTACTTC | CATSDLPGTGGNEQYF
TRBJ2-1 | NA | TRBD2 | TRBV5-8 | TGTGCCAGCAGCCCCGGACTAGCGTATACGGAGAGCTCCTACGATGAGCAGTTCTTC | CASSPGLAYTESSYDEQFF